The rows below give T cell receptor beta chains drawn from one sample of a study of PD-L1 blockade in urothelial cancer. The method was immunoSEQ multiplex PCR; TCRdb's version includes in-frame clones alone and lacks a portion of them. The data contain some 75,000 clones, around 93% of them singletons. Sequenced here: PBMCs, sampled around atezolizumab (anti-PD-L1) treatment. The receptors originated from a woman of 80 years or more with urothelial cancer. Each CDR3 is given with its conserved first and last residue. The D gene is left open where the match is weak. Where a row states a size, it is once, few, many or the class of an expanded clone; other rows omit it.

clone_size	d_call	v_call	j_call	cdr3_nt	cdr3_aa
few	NA	TRBV18	TRBJ1-1	TGTGCCAGCTCACCGTTGGGCACAGAGAACACTGAAGCTTTCTTT	CASSPLGTENTEAFF
NA	TRBD2	TRBV7-9	TRBJ2-7	TGTGCCAGCAGCTCGGGCGGGGGTTATAGATCCTACGAGCAGTACTTC	CASSSGGGYRSYEQYF
NA	TRBD2	TRBV9	TRBJ2-3	TGTGCCAGCAGCCGAACCGGGACTAGCGACACAGATACGCAGTATTTT	CASSRTGTSDTDTQYF
NA	TRBD1	TRBV7-9	TRBJ2-1	TGTGCCAGCAGCCATTGGGACAGCTCCTACAATGAGCAGTTCTTC	CASSHWDSSYNEQFF
NA	TRBD1	TRBV7-3	TRBJ2-2	TGTGCCAGCAGCTCGACCCGGGACAGGAACACCGGGGAGCTGTTTTTT	CASSSTRDRNTGELFF
NA	NA	TRBV6-5	TRBJ2-2	TGTGCCAGCAGTCCCCTCACCGGGGAGCTGTTTTTT	CASSPLTGELFF
NA	TRBD2	TRBV10-1	TRBJ2-1	TGCGCCAGCAGTCCAACTAGCGGGAGGGCTATTGAGCAGTTCTTC	CASSPTSGRAIEQFF
NA	NA	TRBV6-5	TRBJ2-5	TGTGCCAGCAGTCCCCGAGGCGGTGAGACCCAGTACTTC	CASSPRGGETQYF
NA	TRBD1	TRBV15	TRBJ1-1	TGTGCCACCAGCAGAGCCGGACAGGGCGACACTGAAGCTTTCTTT	CATSRAGQGDTEAFF
once	NA	TRBV10-1	TRBJ1-1	TGCGCCAGCGCGGCGGGAGGTCGCACTGAAGCTTTCTTT	CASAAGGRTEAFF
NA	NA	TRBV5-6	TRBJ1-6	TGTGCCAGCAGCCCCAGGGTTGGCTCCTATAATTCACCCCTCCACTTT	CASSPRVGSYNSPLHF
NA	NA	TRBV19	TRBJ1-1	TGTGCCAGTAGTTGGTCTCGGGAGGGGGGGACTGAAGCTTTCTTT	CASSWSREGGTEAFF
once	TRBD2	TRBV7-3	TRBJ2-1	TGTGCCAGCAGCCGACGACTAGCGGGAGTTAATGAGCAGTTCTTC	CASSRRLAGVNEQFF
NA	TRBD2	TRBV9	TRBJ2-2	TGTGCCAGCAGCGTAGGGTCTCCTAGCGGAGGCACCGGGGAGCTGTTTTTT	CASSVGSPSGGTGELFF
NA	NA	TRBV5-6	TRBJ2-7	TGTGCCAGCAGCTTAATCCTCGAGGACGAGCAGTACTTC	CASSLILEDEQYF
NA	NA	TRBV28	TRBJ1-4	TGTGCCAGCAGTTTACCTGCAGGGTTGGGGGAAAAACTGTTTTTT	CASSLPAGLGEKLFF
NA	TRBD1	TRBV5-1	TRBJ2-1	TGCGCCAGCAGCCTCAGACCCCCAGGACAGGGGACCTACAATGAGCAGTTCTTC	CASSLRPPGQGTYNEQFF